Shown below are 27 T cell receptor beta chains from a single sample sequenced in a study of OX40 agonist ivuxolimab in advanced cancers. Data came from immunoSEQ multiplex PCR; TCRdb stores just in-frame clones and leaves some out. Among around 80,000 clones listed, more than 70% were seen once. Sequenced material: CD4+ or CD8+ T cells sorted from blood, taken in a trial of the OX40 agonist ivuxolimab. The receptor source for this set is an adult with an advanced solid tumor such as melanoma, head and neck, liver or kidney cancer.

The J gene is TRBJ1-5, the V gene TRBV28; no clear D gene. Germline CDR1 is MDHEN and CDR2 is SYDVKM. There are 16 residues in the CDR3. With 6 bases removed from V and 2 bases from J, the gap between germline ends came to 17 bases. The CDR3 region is CASSTGEALGNQPQHF. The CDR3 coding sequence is TGTGCCAGCAGCACCGGGGAGGCGTTGGGCAATCAGCCCCAGCATTTT.

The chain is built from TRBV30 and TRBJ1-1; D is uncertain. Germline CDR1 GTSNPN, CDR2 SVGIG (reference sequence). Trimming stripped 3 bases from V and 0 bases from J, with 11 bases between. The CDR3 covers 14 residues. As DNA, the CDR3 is TGTGCCTGGAGGGGTTTTACCCTGAACACTGAAGCTTTCTTT. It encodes CAWRGFTLNTEAFF.

The CDR3 DNA sequence: TGCGCCAGCAGCTTACAGACTACTTCCTACAATGAGCAGTTCTTC. Translated: CASSLQTTSYNEQFF. V and J are TRBV5-1 and TRBJ2-1, with a possible D match to TRBD2 (5 bases). CDR1 is SGHRS, CDR2 YFSETQ, per germline. Deletions cut 2 bases from V and 1 base from J, with 10 bases between. This CDR3 is 15 amino acids long.

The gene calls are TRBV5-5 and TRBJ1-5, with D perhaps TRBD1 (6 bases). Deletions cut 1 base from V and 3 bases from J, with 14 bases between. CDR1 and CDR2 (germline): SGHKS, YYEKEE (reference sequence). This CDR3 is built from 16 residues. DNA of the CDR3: TGTGCCAGCAGCTTGATGGCAGGGGTCGCCAATCAGCCCCAGCATTTT. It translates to CASSLMAGVANQPQHF.

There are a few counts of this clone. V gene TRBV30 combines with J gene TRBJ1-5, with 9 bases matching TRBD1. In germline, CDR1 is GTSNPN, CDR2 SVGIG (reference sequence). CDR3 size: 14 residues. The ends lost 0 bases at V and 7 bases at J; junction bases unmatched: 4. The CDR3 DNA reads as TGTGCCTGGAGTGTACGGGGGACAGGGCAGCCCCAGCATTTT. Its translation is CAWSVRGTGQPQHF.

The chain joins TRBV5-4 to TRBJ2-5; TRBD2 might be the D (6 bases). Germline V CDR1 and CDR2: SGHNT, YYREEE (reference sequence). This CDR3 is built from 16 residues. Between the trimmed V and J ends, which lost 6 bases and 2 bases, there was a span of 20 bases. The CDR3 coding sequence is TGTGCCAGCACCAACCCGGATGCGGGGCCACAAGAGACCCAGTACTTC. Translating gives CASTNPDAGPQETQYF.

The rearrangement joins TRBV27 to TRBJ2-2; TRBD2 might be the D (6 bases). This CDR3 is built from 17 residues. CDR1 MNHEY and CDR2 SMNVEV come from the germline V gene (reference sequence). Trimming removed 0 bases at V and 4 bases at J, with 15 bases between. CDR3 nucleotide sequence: TGTGCCAGCAGTTTATCCCCCCTTGGGGGGATCACCGGGGAGCTGTTTTTT. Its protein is CASSLSPLGGITGELFF.

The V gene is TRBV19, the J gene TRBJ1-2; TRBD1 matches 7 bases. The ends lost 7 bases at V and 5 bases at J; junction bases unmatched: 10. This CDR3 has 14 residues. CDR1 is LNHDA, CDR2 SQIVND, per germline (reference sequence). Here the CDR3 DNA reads TGTGCCAGTACCCCAAGCTCGACAGGGTATGGCTACACCTTC. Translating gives CASTPSSTGYGYTF.

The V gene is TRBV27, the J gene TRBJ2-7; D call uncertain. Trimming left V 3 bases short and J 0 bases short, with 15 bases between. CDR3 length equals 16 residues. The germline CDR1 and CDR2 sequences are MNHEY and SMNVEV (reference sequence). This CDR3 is CASSFGVRTASYEQYF. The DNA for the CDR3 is TGTGCCAGCAGTTTTGGGGTCAGAACAGCCTCCTACGAGCAGTACTTC.

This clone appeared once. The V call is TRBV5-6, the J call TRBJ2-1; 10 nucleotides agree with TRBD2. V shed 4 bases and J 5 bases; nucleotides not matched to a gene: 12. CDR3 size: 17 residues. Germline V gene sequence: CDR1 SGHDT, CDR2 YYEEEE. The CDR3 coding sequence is TGTGCCAGCAGCCGTGGACTAGCGGCCACTAGGGACAATGAGCAGTTCTTC. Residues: CASSRGLAATRDNEQFF.

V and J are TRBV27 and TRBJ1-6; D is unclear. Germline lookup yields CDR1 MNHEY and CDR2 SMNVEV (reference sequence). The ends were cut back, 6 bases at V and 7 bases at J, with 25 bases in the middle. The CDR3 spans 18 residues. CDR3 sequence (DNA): TGTGCCAGCAGCCTCTTCTTGGCCCCATCAGGTCCCAATTCACCCCTCCACTTT. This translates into CASSLFLAPSGPNSPLHF.

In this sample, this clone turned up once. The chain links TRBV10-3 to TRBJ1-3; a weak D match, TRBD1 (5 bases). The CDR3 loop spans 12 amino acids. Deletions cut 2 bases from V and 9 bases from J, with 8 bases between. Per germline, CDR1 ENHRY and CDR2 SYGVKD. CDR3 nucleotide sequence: TGTGCCATCAGTGAGGGGACGAGCACCATATATTTT. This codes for CAISEGTSTIYF.

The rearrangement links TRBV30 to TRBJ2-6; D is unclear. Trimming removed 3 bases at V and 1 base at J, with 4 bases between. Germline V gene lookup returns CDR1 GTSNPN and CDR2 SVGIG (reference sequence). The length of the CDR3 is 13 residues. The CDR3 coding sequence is TGTGCCTGGAGGGAGTCTGGGGCCAACGTCCTGACTTTC. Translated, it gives CAWRESGANVLTF. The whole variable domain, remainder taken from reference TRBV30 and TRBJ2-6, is SQTIHQWPATLVQPVGSPLSLECTVEGTSNPNLYWYRQAAGRGLQLLFYSVGIGQISSEVPQNLSASRPQDRQFILSSKKLLLSDSGFYLCAWRESGANVLTFGAGSRLTVL.

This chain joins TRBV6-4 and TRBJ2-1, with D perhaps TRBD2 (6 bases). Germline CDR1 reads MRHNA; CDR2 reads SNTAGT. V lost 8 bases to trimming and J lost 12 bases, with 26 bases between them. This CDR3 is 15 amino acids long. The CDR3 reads CASLGGGGPRPGQFF. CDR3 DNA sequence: TGTGCCAGCCTGGGGGGTGGTGGGCCCAGACCGGGGCAGTTCTTC.

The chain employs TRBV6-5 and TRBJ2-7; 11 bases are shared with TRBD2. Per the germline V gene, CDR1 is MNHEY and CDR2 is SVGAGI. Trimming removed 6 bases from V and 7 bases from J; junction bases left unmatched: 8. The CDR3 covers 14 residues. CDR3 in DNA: TGTGCCAGCAGCGTACTAGCGGGGGCTCAGGAGCAGTACTTC. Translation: CASSVLAGAQEQYF.

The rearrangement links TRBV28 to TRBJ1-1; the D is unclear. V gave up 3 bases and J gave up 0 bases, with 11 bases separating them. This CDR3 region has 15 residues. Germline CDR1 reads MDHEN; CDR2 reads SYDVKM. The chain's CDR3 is CASSLAAGMNTEAFF. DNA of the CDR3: TGTGCCAGCAGTTTGGCGGCAGGTATGAACACTGAAGCTTTCTTT.

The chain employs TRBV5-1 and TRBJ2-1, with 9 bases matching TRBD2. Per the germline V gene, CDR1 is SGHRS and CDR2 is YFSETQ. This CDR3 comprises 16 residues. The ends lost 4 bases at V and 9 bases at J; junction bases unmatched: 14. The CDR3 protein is CASSQFVGGRASEQFF. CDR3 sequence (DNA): TGCGCCAGCAGCCAATTCGTAGGCGGGAGGGCCAGTGAGCAGTTCTTC.

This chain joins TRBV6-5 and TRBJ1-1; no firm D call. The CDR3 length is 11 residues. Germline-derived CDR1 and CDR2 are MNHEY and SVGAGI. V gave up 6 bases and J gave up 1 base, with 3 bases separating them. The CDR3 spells CASRGNTEAFF. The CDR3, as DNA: TGTGCCAGCAGGGGGAACACTGAAGCTTTCTTT.

DNA for the CDR3: TGTGCCAGCAGCTCCTCCCGGGGGGCCTACGAGCAGTACTTC. This codes for CASSSSRGAYEQYF. The V and J genes are TRBV7-7 and TRBJ2-5, with 7 bases identical to TRBD2. The assigned J gene may be wrong: the sequence end matches TRBJ2-7 better. Germline V CDR1 and CDR2: SSHAT, FNYEAQ (reference sequence). The CDR3 consists of 14 residues.

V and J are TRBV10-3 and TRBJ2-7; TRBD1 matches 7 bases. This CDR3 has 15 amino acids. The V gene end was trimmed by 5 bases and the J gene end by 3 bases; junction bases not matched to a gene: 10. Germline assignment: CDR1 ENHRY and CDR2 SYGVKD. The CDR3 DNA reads TGTGCCATCAGTAGTATGGGACAGAGGATCTACGAGCAGTACTTC. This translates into CAISSMGQRIYEQYF.

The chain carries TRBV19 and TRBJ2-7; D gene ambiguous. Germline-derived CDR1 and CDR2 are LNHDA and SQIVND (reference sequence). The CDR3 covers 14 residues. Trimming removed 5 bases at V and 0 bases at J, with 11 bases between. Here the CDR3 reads CASSSTVSSYEQYF. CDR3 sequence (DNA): TGTGCCAGTAGTTCGACCGTAAGCTCCTACGAGCAGTACTTC.

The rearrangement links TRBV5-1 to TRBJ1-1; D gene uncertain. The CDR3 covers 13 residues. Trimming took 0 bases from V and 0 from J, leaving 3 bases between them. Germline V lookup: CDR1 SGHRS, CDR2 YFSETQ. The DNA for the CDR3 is TGCGCCAGCAGCTTGGTCGTGAACACTGAAGCTTTCTTT. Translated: CASSLVVNTEAFF.

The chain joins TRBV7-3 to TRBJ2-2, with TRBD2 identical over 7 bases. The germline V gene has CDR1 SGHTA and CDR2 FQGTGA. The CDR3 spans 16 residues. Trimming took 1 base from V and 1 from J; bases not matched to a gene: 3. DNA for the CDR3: TGTGCCAGCAGCTTAAAAAAGCGGGAGAACACCGGGGAGCTGTTTTTT. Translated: CASSLKKRENTGELFF.

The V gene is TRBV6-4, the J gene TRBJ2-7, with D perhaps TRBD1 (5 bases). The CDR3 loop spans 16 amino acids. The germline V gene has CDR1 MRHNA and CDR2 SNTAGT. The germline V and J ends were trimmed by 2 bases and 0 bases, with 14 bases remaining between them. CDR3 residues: CASSDPPTETSYEQYF. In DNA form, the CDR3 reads TGTGCCAGCAGTGACCCCCCGACAGAGACCTCCTACGAGCAGTACTTC.

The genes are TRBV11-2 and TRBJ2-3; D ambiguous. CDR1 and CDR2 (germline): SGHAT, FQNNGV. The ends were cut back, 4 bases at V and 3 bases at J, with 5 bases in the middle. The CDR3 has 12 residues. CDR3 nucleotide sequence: TGTGCCAGCAGCTACAAAACAGATACGCAGTATTTT. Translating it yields CASSYKTDTQYF.

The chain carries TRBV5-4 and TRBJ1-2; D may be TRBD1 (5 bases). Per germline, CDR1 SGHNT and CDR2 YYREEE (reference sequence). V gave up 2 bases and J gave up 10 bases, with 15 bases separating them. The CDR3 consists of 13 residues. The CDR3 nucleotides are TGTGCCAGCAGCTTTGACCAGGGTAGAGTCTACACCTTC. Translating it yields CASSFDQGRVYTF.

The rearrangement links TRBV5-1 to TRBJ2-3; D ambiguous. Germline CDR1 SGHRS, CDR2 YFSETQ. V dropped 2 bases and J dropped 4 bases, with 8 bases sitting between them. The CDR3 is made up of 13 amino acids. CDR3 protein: CASSFGPADTQYF. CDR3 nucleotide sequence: TGCGCCAGCAGCTTTGGGCCCGCAGATACGCAGTATTTT.